Listed below are T cell receptor beta chains from one sample, sequenced in a study of cytomegalovirus exposure and HLA in healthy donors. The method was immunoSEQ multiplex PCR; TCRdb's version includes in-frame clones alone and lacks a portion of them. Altogether 95,000 to 100,000 clones are present, about four fifths being singletons, with the ten largest covering approximately 2%. What was sequenced was PBMCs. The receptors originated from a woman aged 35 to 49 in good health and CMV-seronegative. The CDR3 runs from the conserved cysteine through the conserved F or W. D genes are given only for firm matches. Size tells how often a clone was seen (once, few, many) or the class of an expanded clone, and some rows leave it out.

CASRIYGGAELNTEAFF TGTGCCAGCAGGATTTATGGGGGGGCAGAATTGAACACTGAAGCTTTCTTT TRBJ1-1 once TRBV5-4 - 17
CASSLDSGARGGGYTF TGTGCCAGCAGCTTAGATTCAGGGGCGAGGGGAGGGGGCTACACCTTC TRBJ1-2 once TRBV7-2 - 16
CAWSALGNQPQHF TGTGCCTGGAGTGCCCTAGGTAATCAGCCCCAGCATTTT TRBJ1-5 few TRBV30 - 13
CASSLEPQAISNYGYTF TGCGCCAGCAGCTTGGAGCCGCAGGCAATCTCTAACTATGGCTACACCTTC TRBJ1-2 - TRBV5-1 - 17
CASSIPDSNEKLFF TGTGCCAGTAGTATACCGGACAGTAATGAAAAACTGTTTTTT TRBJ1-4 few TRBV19 - 14
CASEEQGNTEAFF TGTGCCAGCGAAGAGCAGGGGAACACTGAAGCTTTCTTT TRBJ1-1 few TRBV6-6 - 13
CASSFGALWGHSENTIYF TGTGCCAGCAGTTTCGGGGCTTTATGGGGACATTCCGAAAACACCATATATTTT TRBJ1-3 - TRBV28 - 18
CATSRPLAGLDTQYF TGTGCCACCAGCAGACCACTAGCGGGATTGGATACGCAGTATTTT TRBJ2-3 few TRBV15 TRBD2 15
CASSREDRDYNEQFF TGTGCCAGTAGTAGAGAGGACAGGGACTACAATGAGCAGTTCTTC TRBJ2-1 - TRBV19 TRBD1 15
CASGLPAGTGGQPQHF TGTGCTAGTGGTTTGCCAGCCGGGACAGGGGGACAGCCCCAGCATTTT TRBJ1-5 - TRBV12-5 TRBD1 16
CASSQGTGEIETQYF TGTGCCAGCAGCCAAGGGACAGGGGAGATAGAGACCCAGTACTTC TRBJ2-5 once TRBV11-3 TRBD1 15
CASSYYRAGGPREQFF TGTGCCAGCAGTTACTACCGAGCGGGAGGGCCACGTGAGCAGTTCTTC TRBJ2-1 few TRBV6-5 TRBD2 16
CAWSVLRLNTEAFF TGTGCCTGGAGTGTACTCCGATTGAACACTGAAGCTTTCTTT TRBJ1-1 few TRBV30 - 14
CASIDSGSFRYEQYF TGTGCCAGCATCGATAGCGGGAGTTTCAGGTACGAGCAGTACTTC TRBJ2-7 - TRBV6-1 TRBD2 15
CASSHPIQGNYGYTF TGCGCCAGCAGTCACCCTATACAGGGGAACTATGGCTACACCTTC TRBJ1-2 - TRBV23-1 TRBD1 15
CASSWGLAGATDTQYF TGTGCCAGCAGCTGGGGACTAGCGGGGGCCACAGATACGCAGTATTTT TRBJ2-3 - TRBV5-4 TRBD2 16
CSARSKETQYF TGCAGTGCTAGGAGTAAAGAGACCCAGTACTTC TRBJ2-5 - TRBV20-1 - 11